The rows below give T cell receptor beta chains drawn from one sample of a study of blood T cell repertoires in COVID-19. Assay used: immunoSEQ multiplex PCR; TCRdb lists only in-frame clones, some missing. The sample contains some 80,000 clones, about four fifths of which appear only once. Source material: peripheral blood. All receptors come from a human donor in a cohort sampled during active COVID-19. Each CDR3 is given with its conserved first and last residue. The D gene is left open where the match is weak. Size is omitted from some rows. Given values are once, few, many or a class for expanded clones.

clone size	V gene	D gene	J gene	CDR3 protein
-	TRBV6-5	TRBD1	TRBJ1-1	CASRARDRVNTEAFF
-	TRBV5-1	TRBD1	TRBJ1-2	CASSLNDRENTF
few	TRBV10-3	TRBD2	TRBJ2-1	CATQLAGGSYNEQFF
once	TRBV5-1	TRBD2	TRBJ2-1	CASSLGNLAAPGNEQFF
-	TRBV5-4	TRBD2	TRBJ2-7	CASSLNPSGSYEQYF
-	TRBV7-9	-	TRBJ1-6	CASSLTGSDSPLHF
-	TRBV7-2	-	TRBJ2-7	CASSTRQPPYEQYF
-	TRBV7-9	TRBD1	TRBJ1-1	CASRGTGTGLEAFF
-	TRBV3-1/TRBV3-2	TRBD2	TRBJ2-7	CASSQGGGSSYEQYF
-	TRBV7-9	-	TRBJ1-2	CASSLEIENYGYTF
-	TRBV7-7	TRBD1	TRBJ1-2	CASSLGGQGQPNYGYTF
-	TRBV5-1	-	TRBJ2-7	CASRLGANYEQYF
-	TRBV10-3	-	TRBJ1-1	CAISESRGQSVPEAFF
-	TRBV18	-	TRBJ2-2	CASSPDTNTGELFF
-	TRBV4-1	-	TRBJ1-4	CASSQGPDSNEKLFF
once	TRBV30	-	TRBJ1-1	CAWLRGQDTEAFF
-	TRBV7-2	TRBD1	TRBJ2-7	CASSLREDRDEQYF
-	TRBV5-6	TRBD2	TRBJ2-2	CASSGVGLADTGELFF
-	TRBV7-2	-	TRBJ1-6	CASSHVESNSPLHF
few	TRBV7-2	-	TRBJ1-5	CASSREAQPQHF
-	TRBV27	TRBD2	TRBJ2-5	CASGLGRVQETQYF
-	TRBV9	-	TRBJ1-3	CASSNGGPGNTIYF
-	TRBV6-1	-	TRBJ1-6	CASSEFGVNSPLHF
-	TRBV10-1	TRBD1	TRBJ1-2	CAIEFATGKIGYTF
once	TRBV6-2/TRBV6-3	TRBD2	TRBJ2-1	CASSWTSGGAGNEQFF
-	TRBV4-3	-	TRBJ2-7	CASSQVRGSSYEQYF
-	TRBV7-9	-	TRBJ2-7	CASSLAGDTYEQYF
-	TRBV29-1	-	TRBJ1-2	CSVESPGDGYTF
-	TRBV25-1	-	TRBJ1-2	CASSEGGGGYTF
-	TRBV2	TRBD1	TRBJ1-6	CASRDRQGARNSPLHF
-	TRBV5-1	-	TRBJ1-6	CASSLDFNSPLHF
-	TRBV2	TRBD1	TRBJ1-1	CASSEVRQGEAFF
few	TRBV7-3	TRBD1	TRBJ1-1	CASSHGGTGGTEAFF
-	TRBV7-8	-	TRBJ2-5	CASSGSGAGETQYF
-	TRBV19	-	TRBJ2-7	CASSNTNTYEQYF
-	TRBV12-3/TRBV12-4	-	TRBJ1-2	CASSLNRALSF
-	TRBV28	TRBD1	TRBJ1-5	CASRALQGVSNQPQHF
-	TRBV11-2	-	TRBJ1-1	CASRPDRGVEAFF
-	TRBV9	TRBD1	TRBJ1-3	CASRGTGGSGNTIYF
-	TRBV18	-	TRBJ2-7	CASSPEGSGLEYF
-	TRBV5-8	-	TRBJ2-6	CASGPRGTGANVLTF
-	TRBV11-2	TRBD2	TRBJ2-1	CASSSLLAGDRYEQFF
-	TRBV7-2	-	TRBJ2-1	CASSSGVHEQFF
-	TRBV9	-	TRBJ2-7	CASSSPGGGPHEQYF
-	TRBV7-2	-	TRBJ2-2	CASSLTGNTGELFF
-	TRBV7-9	-	TRBJ1-4	CASRPGLTNEKLFF
-	TRBV3-1/TRBV3-2	-	TRBJ1-1	CASSPGTEAFF
once	TRBV19	-	TRBJ1-2	CASIGQPYGYTF
-	TRBV6-5	-	TRBJ2-7	CASSKRGSSSYEQYF
-	TRBV4-1	-	TRBJ2-7	CASSPVQGYEQYF
once	TRBV5-1	TRBD1	TRBJ1-4	CASSPGQGEEKLFF
-	TRBV10-3	-	TRBJ1-2	CAISESLPGQANYGYTF
once	TRBV7-2	-	TRBJ2-7	CASSLVQGGEQYF